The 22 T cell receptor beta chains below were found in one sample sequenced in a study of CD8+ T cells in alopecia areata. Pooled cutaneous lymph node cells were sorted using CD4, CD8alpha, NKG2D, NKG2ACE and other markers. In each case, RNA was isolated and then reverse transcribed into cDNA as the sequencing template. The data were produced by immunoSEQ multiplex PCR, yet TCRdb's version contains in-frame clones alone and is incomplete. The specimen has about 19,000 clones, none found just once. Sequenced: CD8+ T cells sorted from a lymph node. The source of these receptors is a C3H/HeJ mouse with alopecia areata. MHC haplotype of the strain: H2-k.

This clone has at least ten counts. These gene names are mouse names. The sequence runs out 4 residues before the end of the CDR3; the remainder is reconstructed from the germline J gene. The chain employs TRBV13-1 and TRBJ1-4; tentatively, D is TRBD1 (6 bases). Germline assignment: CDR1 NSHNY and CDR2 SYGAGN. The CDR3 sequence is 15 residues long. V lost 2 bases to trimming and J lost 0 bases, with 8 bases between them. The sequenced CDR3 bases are TGTGCCAGCAGTGACTACAGGGTTTCCAACGAA. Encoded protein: CASSDYRVSNE. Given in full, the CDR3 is CASSDYRVSNERLFF. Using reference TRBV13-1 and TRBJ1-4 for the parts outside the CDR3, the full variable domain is EAAVTQSPRNKVTVTGGNVTLSCRQTNSHNYMYWYRQDTGHGLRLIHYSYGAGNLRIGDVPDGYKATRTTQEDFFLLLELASPSQTSLYFCASSDYRVSNERLFFGHGTKLSVL.

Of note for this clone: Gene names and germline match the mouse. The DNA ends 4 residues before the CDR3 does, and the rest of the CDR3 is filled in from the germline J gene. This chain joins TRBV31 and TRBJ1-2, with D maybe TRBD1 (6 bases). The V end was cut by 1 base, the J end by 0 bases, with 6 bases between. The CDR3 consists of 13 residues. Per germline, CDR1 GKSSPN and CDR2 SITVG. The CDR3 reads CAWSRTANSDYTF. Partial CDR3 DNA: TGTGCCTGGAGTCGGACAGCAAACTCC.

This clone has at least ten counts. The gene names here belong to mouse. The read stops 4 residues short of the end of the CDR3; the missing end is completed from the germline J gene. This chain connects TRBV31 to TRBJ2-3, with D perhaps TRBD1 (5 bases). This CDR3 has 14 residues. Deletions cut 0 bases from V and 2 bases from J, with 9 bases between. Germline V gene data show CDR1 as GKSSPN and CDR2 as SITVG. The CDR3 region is CAWSLRVAAETLYF. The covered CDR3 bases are TGTGCCTGGAGTCTCAGGGTGGCTGCAGAA.

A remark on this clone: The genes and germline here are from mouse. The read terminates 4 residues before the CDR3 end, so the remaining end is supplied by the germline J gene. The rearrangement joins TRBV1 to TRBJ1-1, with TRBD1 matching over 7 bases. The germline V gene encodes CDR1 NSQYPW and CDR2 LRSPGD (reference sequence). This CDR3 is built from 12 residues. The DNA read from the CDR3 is TGCACCTGCAGTGAACAGGGGAAA. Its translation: CTCSEQGK. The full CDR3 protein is CTCSEQGKEVFF.

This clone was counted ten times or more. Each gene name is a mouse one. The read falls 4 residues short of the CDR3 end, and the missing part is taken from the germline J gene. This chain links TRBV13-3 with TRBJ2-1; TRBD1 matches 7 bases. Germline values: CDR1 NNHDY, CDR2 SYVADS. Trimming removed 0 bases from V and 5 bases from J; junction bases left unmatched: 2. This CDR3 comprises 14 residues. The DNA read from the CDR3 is TGTGCCAGCAGTGATGGGGACAGCGATGCT. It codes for CASSDGDSDA. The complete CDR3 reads CASSDGDSDAEQFF.

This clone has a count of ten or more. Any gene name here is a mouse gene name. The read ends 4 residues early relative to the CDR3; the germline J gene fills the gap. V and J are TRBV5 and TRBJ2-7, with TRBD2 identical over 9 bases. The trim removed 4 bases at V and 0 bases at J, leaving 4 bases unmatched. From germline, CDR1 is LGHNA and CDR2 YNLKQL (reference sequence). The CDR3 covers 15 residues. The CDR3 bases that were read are TGTGCCAGCAGCCCAGACTGGGGGAACTCCTAT. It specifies CASSPDWGNSY. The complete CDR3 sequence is CASSPDWGNSYEQYF.

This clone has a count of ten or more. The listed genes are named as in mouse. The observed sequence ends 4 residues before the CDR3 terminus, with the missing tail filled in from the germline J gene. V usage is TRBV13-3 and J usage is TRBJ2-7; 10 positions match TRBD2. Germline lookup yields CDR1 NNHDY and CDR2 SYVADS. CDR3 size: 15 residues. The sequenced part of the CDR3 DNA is TGTGCCAGCAGTGATCCTGGGGGGGCGCTTGAT. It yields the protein CASSDPGGALD. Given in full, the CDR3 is CASSDPGGALDEQYF.

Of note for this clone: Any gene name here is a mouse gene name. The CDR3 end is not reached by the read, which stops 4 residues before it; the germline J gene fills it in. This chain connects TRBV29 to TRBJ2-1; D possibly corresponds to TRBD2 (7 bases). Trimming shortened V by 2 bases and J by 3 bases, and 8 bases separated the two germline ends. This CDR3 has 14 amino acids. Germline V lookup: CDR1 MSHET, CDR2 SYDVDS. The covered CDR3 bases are TGTGCTAGCAGTTTACTGGGGGCCTATGCT. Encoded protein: CASSLLGAYA. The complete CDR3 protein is CASSLLGAYAEQFF.

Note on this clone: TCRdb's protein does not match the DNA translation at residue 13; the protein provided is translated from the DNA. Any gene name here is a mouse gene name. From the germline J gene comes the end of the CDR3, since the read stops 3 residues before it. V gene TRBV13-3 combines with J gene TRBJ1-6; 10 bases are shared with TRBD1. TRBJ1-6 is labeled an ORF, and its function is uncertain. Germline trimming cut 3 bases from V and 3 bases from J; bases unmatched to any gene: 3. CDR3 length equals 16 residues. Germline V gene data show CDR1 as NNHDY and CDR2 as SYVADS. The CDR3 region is CASSGRTGGYNSPLYF. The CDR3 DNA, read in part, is TGTGCCAGCAGTGGCCGGACAGGGGGCTATAATTCGCCC.

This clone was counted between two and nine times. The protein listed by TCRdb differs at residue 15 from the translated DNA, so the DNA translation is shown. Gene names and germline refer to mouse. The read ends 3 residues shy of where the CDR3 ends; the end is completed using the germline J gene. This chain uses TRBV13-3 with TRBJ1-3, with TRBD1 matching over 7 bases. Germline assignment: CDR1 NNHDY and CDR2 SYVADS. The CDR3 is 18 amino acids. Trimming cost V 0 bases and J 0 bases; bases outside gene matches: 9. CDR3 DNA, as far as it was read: TGTGCCAGCAGTGATGCCTACAGGGGAATGGATTCTGGAAATACG. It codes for CASSDAYRGMDSGNT. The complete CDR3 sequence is CASSDAYRGMDSGNTLYF. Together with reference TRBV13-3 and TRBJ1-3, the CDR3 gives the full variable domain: EAAVTQSPRSKVAVTGGKVTLSCHQTNNHDYMYWYRQDTGHGLRLIHYSYVADSTEKGDIPDGYKASRPSQENFSLILELASLSQTAVYFCASSDAYRGMDSGNTLYFGEGSRLIVV.

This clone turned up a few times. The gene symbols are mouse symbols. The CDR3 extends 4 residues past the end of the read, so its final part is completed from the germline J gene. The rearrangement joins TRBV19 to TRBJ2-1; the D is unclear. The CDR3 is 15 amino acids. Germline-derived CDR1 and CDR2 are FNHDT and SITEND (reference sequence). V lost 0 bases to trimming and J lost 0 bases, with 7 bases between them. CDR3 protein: CASSIGSPNYAEQFF. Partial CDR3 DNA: TGTGCCAGCAGTATAGGTAGCCCTAACTATGCT.

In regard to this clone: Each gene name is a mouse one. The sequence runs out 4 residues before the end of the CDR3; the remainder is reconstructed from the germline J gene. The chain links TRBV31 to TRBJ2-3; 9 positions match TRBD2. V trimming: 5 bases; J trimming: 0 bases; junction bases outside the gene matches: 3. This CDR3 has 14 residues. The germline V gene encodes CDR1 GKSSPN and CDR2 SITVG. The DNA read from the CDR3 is TGTGCCTGGGTGACTGGGGGTAGTGCAGAA. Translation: CAWVTGGSAE. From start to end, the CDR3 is CAWVTGGSAETLYF.

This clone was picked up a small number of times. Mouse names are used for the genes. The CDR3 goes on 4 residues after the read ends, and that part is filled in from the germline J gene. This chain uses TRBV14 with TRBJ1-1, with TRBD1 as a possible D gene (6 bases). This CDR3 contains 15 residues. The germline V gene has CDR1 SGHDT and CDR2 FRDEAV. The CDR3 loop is CASSLPGLGGREVFF. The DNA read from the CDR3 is TGTGCCAGCAGTCTTCCGGGACTGGGGGGGCGA.

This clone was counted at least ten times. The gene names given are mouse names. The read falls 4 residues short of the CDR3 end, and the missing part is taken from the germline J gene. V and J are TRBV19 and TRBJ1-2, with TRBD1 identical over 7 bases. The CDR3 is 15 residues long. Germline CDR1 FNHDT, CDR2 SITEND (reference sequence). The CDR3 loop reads CASSPRQGGWSDYTF. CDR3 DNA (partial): TGTGCCAGCAGTCCACGACAGGGAGGGTGGTCC.

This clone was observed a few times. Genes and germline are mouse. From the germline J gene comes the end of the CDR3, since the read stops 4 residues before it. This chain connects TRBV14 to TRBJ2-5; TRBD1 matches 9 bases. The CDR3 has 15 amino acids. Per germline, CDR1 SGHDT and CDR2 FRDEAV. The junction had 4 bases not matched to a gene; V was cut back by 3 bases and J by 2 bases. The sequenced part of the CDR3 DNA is TGTGCCAGCAGTTCGGACAGGGGAGGCCAAGAC. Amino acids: CASSSDRGGQD. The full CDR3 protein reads CASSSDRGGQDTQYF.

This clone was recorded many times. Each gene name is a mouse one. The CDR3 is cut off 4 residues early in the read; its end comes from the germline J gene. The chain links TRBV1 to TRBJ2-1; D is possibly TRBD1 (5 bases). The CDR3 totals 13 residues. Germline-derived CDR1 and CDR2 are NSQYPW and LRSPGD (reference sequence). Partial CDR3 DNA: TGCACCTGCAGTGCAGTCAGACAGGCT. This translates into CTCSAVRQA. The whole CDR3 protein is CTCSAVRQAEQFF.

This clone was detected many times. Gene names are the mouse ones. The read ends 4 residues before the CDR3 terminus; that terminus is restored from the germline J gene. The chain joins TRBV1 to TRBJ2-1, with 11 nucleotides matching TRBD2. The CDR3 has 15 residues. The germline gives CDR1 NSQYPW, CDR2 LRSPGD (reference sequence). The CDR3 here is CTCSADPLGGPEQFF. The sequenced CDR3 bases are TGCACCTGCAGTGCAGATCCACTGGGGGGGCCT.

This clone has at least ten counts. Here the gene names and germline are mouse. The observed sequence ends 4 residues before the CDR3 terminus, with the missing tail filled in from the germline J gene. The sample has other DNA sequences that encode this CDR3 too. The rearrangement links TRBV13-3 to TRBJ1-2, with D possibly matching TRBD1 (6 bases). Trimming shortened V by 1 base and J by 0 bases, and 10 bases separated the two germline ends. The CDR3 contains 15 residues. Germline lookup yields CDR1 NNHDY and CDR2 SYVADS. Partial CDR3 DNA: TGTGCCAGCAGTGATCGGGACACTGCAAACTCC. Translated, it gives CASSDRDTANS. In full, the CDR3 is CASSDRDTANSDYTF.

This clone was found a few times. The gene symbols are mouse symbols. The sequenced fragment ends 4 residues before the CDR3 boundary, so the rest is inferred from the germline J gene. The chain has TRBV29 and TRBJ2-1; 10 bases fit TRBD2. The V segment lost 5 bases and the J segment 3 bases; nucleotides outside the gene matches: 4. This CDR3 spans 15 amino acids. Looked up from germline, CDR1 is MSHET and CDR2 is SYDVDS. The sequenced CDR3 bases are TGTGCTAGCAGTCCCGGGACTGGGGCCTATGCT. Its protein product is CASSPGTGAYA. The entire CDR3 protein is CASSPGTGAYAEQFF. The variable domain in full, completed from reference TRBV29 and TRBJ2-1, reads DMKVTQMPRYLIKRMGENVLLECGQDMSHETMYWYRQDPGLGLQLIYISYDVDSNSEGDIPKGYRVSRKKREHFSLILDSAKTNQTSVYFCASSPGTGAYAEQFFGPGTRLTVL.

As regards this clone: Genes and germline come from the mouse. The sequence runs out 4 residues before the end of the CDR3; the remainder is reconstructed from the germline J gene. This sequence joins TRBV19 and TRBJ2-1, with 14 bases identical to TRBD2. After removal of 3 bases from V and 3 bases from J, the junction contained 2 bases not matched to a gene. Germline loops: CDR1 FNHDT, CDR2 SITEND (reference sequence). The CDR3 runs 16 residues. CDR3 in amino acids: CASSTGTGGAYAEQFF. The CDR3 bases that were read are TGTGCCAGCAGTACCGGGACTGGGGGGGCCTATGCT.

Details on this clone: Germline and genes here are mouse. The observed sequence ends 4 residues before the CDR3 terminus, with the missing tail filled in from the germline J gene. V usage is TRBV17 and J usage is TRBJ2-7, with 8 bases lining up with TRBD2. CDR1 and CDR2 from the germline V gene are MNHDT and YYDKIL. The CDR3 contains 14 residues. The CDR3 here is CASSRLTGDYEQYF. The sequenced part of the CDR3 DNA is TGTGCTAGCAGTAGACTGACTGGGGATTAT.

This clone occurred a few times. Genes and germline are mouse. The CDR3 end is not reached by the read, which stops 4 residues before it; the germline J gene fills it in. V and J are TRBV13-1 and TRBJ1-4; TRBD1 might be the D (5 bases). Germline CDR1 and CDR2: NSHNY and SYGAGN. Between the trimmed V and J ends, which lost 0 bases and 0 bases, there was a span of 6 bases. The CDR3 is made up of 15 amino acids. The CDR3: CASSDAQVSNERLFF. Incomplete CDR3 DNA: TGTGCCAGCAGTGATGCACAGGTTTCCAACGAA.